Below are 30 T cell receptor beta chains sequenced from a single sample in a study of cytomegalovirus exposure and HLA in healthy donors. Using immunoSEQ multiplex PCR, the repertoire was profiled, and TCRdb retains in-frame clones only, with some absent. This table holds tens of thousands of clones, around 90% found once. The sample was PBMCs. These receptors originate from a woman between 18 and 30 years old in good health and CMV-seropositive.

This clone was seen a few times. V usage is TRBV6-5 and J usage is TRBJ1-2; no clear D gene. The ends were cut back, 3 bases at V and 5 bases at J, with 7 bases in the middle. The CDR3 is 12 residues long. From germline, CDR1 is MNHEY and CDR2 SVGAGI. This CDR3 reads CASSYGFYGYTF. Written as DNA, the CDR3 is TGTGCCAGCAGTTATGGCTTTTATGGCTACACCTTC.

The V call is TRBV14, the J call TRBJ2-2; TRBD1 aligns across 7 bases. Germline V gives CDR1 SGHDN, CDR2 FVKESK. The V gene end was trimmed by 3 bases and the J gene end by 1 base; junction bases not matched to a gene: 8. This CDR3 contains 17 residues. The CDR3 sequence: CASSQRRQGLNTGELFF. CDR3 DNA sequence: TGTGCCAGCAGCCAGAGGCGACAGGGTTTGAACACCGGGGAGCTGTTTTTT.

The chain couples TRBV7-8 to TRBJ2-1, with a weak D call TRBD2 (6 bases). The CDR3 has 20 residues. V was shortened by 5 bases and J by 2 bases, with 28 bases between the two germline ends. From germline, CDR1 is SGHVS and CDR2 FQNEAQ. CDR3 residues: CASSLGGWARPLDTYNEQFF. In DNA, the CDR3 is TGTGCCAGCAGCCTGGGGGGATGGGCCAGACCACTTGATACCTACAATGAGCAGTTCTTC.

The chain recombines TRBV19 with TRBJ1-6, with 8 bases aligning to TRBD1. CDR1 is LNHDA, CDR2 SQIVND, per germline (reference sequence). The CDR3 has 18 residues. The V segment lost 1 base and the J segment 6 bases; nucleotides outside the gene matches: 11. CDR3 nucleotide sequence: TGTGCCAGTAGTATAGCACTGGACAGGGTAGATGGTAATTCACCCCTCCACTTT. This encodes CASSIALDRVDGNSPLHF.

This clone was picked up one time. The gene calls are TRBV30 and TRBJ2-5, with TRBD2 matching 14 bases. The CDR3 length is 14 residues. The V gene's germline CDR1 is GTSNPN and CDR2 SVGIG (reference sequence). After removal of 8 bases from V and 7 bases from J, the junction contained 9 bases not matched to a gene. The DNA of the CDR3 is TGTGCCGGGAAGACTAGCGGGGGGGTTGGGACCCAGTACTTC. Protein: CAGKTSGGVGTQYF. Complete variable domain (other parts from reference TRBV30 and TRBJ2-5): SQTIHQWPATLVQPVGSPLSLECTVEGTSNPNLYWYRQAAGRGLQLLFYSVGIGQISSEVPQNLSASRPQDRQFILSSKKLLLSDSGFYLCAGKTSGGVGTQYFGPGTRLLVL.

This clone was found once. This chain uses TRBV21-1 with TRBJ2-4; the D call TRBD2 from the table was never checked on the DNA. TRBV21-1 is noted as a pseudogene. The CDR3 length is 15 residues. CDR3 coding DNA: TGTGCCAGCAGCAAATACGGACTCGAAAAAAACATTCAGTACTTC. Residues: CASSKYGLEKNIQYF.

This chain uses TRBV21-1 with TRBJ2-2; TRBD1 is taken as the D call from the table, unchecked against the DNA. TRBV21-1 is a listed pseudogene. The CDR3 totals 15 residues. Here the CDR3 DNA reads TGTGCCAGCAACACAGGGGGATTAGACACCGGGGAGCTGTTTTTT. Amino acids: CASNTGGLDTGELFF.

V and J are TRBV9 and TRBJ2-1, with 8 bases lining up with TRBD2. The CDR3 covers 15 residues. Unmatched junction bases numbered 5, after V lost 4 bases and J lost 2 bases. The V gene's germline CDR1 is SGDLS and CDR2 YYNGEE. Written as DNA, the CDR3 is TGTGCCAGCAGCCCCTCCGGGGGGGCCTACAATGAGCAGTTCTTC. As protein: CASSPSGGAYNEQFF.

CDR3 region: CAWSAISGGSGELFF. The DNA of the CDR3 is TGTGCCTGGAGTGCTATTAGCGGGGGATCCGGGGAGCTGTTTTTT. This chain connects TRBV30 to TRBJ2-2; TRBD2 matches at 9 bases. The CDR3 consists of 15 residues. CDR1 and CDR2 from the germline V gene are GTSNPN and SVGIG (reference sequence). Trimming removed 1 base from V and 6 bases from J; junction bases left unmatched: 6.

The chain links TRBV27 to TRBJ1-1; possibly TRBD1 for D (6 bases). CDR1 and CDR2 from the germline V gene are MNHEY and SMNVEV (reference sequence). This CDR3 contains 14 residues. Trimming took 2 bases from V and 2 from J, leaving 9 bases between them. The CDR3 loop reads CASSLAGANTEAFF. In DNA form, the CDR3 reads TGTGCCAGCAGTTTAGCAGGGGCTAACACTGAAGCTTTCTTT.

This chain joins TRBV29-1 and TRBJ1-2, with D perhaps TRBD1 (6 bases). The germline V gene encodes CDR1 SQVTM and CDR2 ANQGSEA. This CDR3 is built from 15 residues. V lost 4 bases, J lost 6 bases, and 21 bases lay in between. The chain's CDR3 is CSVGRTGQSGDGYTF. The CDR3 DNA is TGCAGCGTTGGACGAACCGGACAGTCTGGGGATGGCTACACCTTC.

This chain links TRBV6-1 with TRBJ2-7; perhaps TRBD1 as D (5 bases). The CDR3 sequence is 12 residues long. Trimming removed 5 bases from V and 7 bases from J, with 12 bases in between. Germline V gene sequence: CDR1 MNHNS, CDR2 SASEGT. The CDR3 DNA reads as TGTGCCAGCAGTCACCAGGGTCAAGAGCAGTACTTC. As protein: CASSHQGQEQYF.

This rearrangement joins TRBV6-5 to TRBJ2-7, with TRBD2 matching 14 bases. The trim removed 6 bases at V and 3 bases at J, leaving 1 base unmatched. This CDR3 contains 14 residues. CDR1 is MNHEY, CDR2 SVGAGI, per germline. DNA of the CDR3: TGTGCCAGCAGGGGGACTAGCGGGAGCTACGAGCAGTACTTC. Translated: CASRGTSGSYEQYF.

The chain carries TRBV14 and TRBJ1-5; D perhaps matches TRBD1 (6 bases). CDR1 is SGHDN, CDR2 FVKESK, per germline. The CDR3 length is 12 residues. The V gene lost 5 bases and the J gene lost 7 bases, with 9 bases spanning the gap. In DNA, the CDR3 is TGTGCCAGCAGCTCGGGGGGCCAGCCCCAGCATTTT. It encodes CASSSGGQPQHF.

The chain joins TRBV25-1 to TRBJ1-6, with unresolved D. This CDR3 has 13 amino acids. CDR1 MGHDK and CDR2 SYGVNS come from the germline V gene. V was trimmed by 8 bases and J by 6 bases, leaving 11 bases between them. CDR3 in DNA: TGTGCCAGCCGATCCGGGAGTAATTCACCCCTCCACTTT. Translation: CASRSGSNSPLHF.

This chain links TRBV5-1 with TRBJ2-3; a possible D gene is TRBD1 (6 bases). Germline V lookup: CDR1 SGHRS, CDR2 YFSETQ. The length of the CDR3 is 18 residues. V was pared by 0 bases and J by 1 base, with 18 bases between. The CDR3 loop reads CASSLVPGHEGRTDTQYF. CDR3 DNA sequence: TGCGCCAGCAGCTTGGTTCCGGGACATGAAGGGCGCACAGATACGCAGTATTTT.

The chain carries TRBV19 and TRBJ1-5, with D unresolved. The CDR3 covers 14 residues. The V gene lost 7 bases and the J gene lost 5 bases, with 15 bases spanning the gap. Per the germline V gene, CDR1 is LNHDA and CDR2 is SQIVND (reference sequence). The chain's CDR3 is CASKDRLRDQPQHF. DNA for the CDR3: TGTGCCAGTAAGGACCGGTTGAGGGATCAGCCCCAGCATTTT.

This rearrangement joins TRBV29-1 to TRBJ2-3, with D maybe TRBD2 (6 bases). Trimming removed 5 bases at V and 2 bases at J, with 20 bases between. Germline values: CDR1 SQVTM, CDR2 ANQGSEA. The CDR3 extends over 16 amino acids. The CDR3 region is CSVPLSTGSSTDTQYF. CDR3 sequence (DNA): TGCAGCGTTCCGCTTTCTACCGGGAGTTCCACAGATACGCAGTATTTT.

The chain couples TRBV4-3 to TRBJ2-3; a possible D gene is TRBD2 (7 bases). V gave up 6 bases and J gave up 2 bases, with 12 bases separating them. This CDR3 spans 14 amino acids. Per germline, CDR1 LGHNA and CDR2 YSLEER. The CDR3 here is CASSRGGDTDTQYF. The CDR3 region has the DNA TGCGCCAGCAGTAGGGGGGGGGACACAGATACGCAGTATTTT.

The rearrangement joins TRBV5-6 to TRBJ1-1; no clear D gene. The CDR3 is 14 residues long. Germline values: CDR1 SGHDT, CDR2 YYEEEE. The V gene lost 0 bases and the J gene lost 1 base, with 7 bases spanning the gap. CDR3 coding DNA: TGTGCCAGCAGCTTGGTGGGGAGGAACACTGAAGCTTTCTTT. It translates to CASSLVGRNTEAFF.

The CDR3 reads CASSVKDSTRLEAFF. The CDR3 DNA reads as TGTGCCAGTAGTGTCAAGGACAGCACCCGTCTTGAAGCTTTCTTT. The chain recombines TRBV19 with TRBJ1-1, with D maybe TRBD1 (6 bases). The germline CDR1 and CDR2 sequences are LNHDA and SQIVND (reference sequence). Trimming removed 5 bases at V and 7 bases at J, with 20 bases between. This CDR3 is built from 15 residues.

The genes are TRBV29-1 and TRBJ2-1; TRBD2 agrees at 8 bases. This CDR3 has 17 amino acids. Unmatched junction bases numbered 13, after V lost 6 bases and J lost 0 bases. Germline values: CDR1 SQVTM, CDR2 ANQGSEA. The CDR3 DNA reads as TGCAGCGTCGTGGGACTAGAAAAGACCAGCTCCTACAATGAGCAGTTCTTC. The encoded protein is CSVVGLEKTSSYNEQFF.

The V gene is TRBV7-9, the J gene TRBJ1-3; 9 bases match TRBD1. The CDR3 extends over 15 amino acids. V trimming: 4 bases; J trimming: 1 base; junction bases outside the gene matches: 2. Germline V lookup: CDR1 SEHNR, CDR2 FQNEAQ (reference sequence). The CDR3 coding sequence is TGTGCCAGCAGCTCCGGACAGGGGTCTGGAAACACCATATATTTT. Its translation is CASSSGQGSGNTIYF.

The V and J genes are TRBV15 and TRBJ2-1; 9 bases align to TRBD1. Germline V lookup: CDR1 LNHNV, CDR2 YYDKDF (reference sequence). The CDR3 is 15 residues long. V was pared by 2 bases and J by 7 bases, with 6 bases of the junction left unmatched. The CDR3 is CATSRSKGTGNEQFF. DNA for the CDR3: TGTGCCACCAGCAGATCAAAGGGGACAGGGAATGAGCAGTTCTTC.

The gene calls are TRBV21-1 and TRBJ2-7; TRBD2, as called in the table, went unchecked against the DNA. TRBV21-1 is marked as a pseudogene. The CDR3 totals 17 residues. The chain's CDR3 is CASSKEKSNVSSYEQYF. The CDR3 DNA follows: TGTGCCAGCAGCAAAGAGAAGAGCAACGTATCGTCCTACGAGCAGTACTTC.

The V gene is TRBV4-2, the J gene TRBJ1-1, with 9 bases identical to TRBD1. Germline V gene lookup returns CDR1 LGHNA and CDR2 YNFKEQ. There are 14 residues in the CDR3. Losses at the gene ends were 4 bases for V and 10 bases for J; bases not matched to a gene: 10. The CDR3 DNA sequence: TGTGCCAGCAGCCTTACCGGGACAGGGAAGGGAGCTTTCTTT. As protein: CASSLTGTGKGAFF.

The CDR3 DNA follows: TGTGCCAGCAGCCAAGAAAGGGGGCTTAGAAACACCATATATTTT. Translation: CASSQERGLRNTIYF. The chain joins TRBV4-2 to TRBJ1-3, with 7 nucleotides matching TRBD1. In germline, CDR1 is LGHNA, CDR2 YNFKEQ. Trimming at V came to 0 bases and at J to 5 bases, leaving 4 bases not matched to a gene. The CDR3 loop spans 15 amino acids.

This chain uses TRBV28 with TRBJ2-7; 7 nucleotides align to TRBD2. This CDR3 spans 13 amino acids. Per the germline V gene, CDR1 is MDHEN and CDR2 is SYDVKM. With 9 bases clipped from V and 3 bases from J, the junction kept 8 bases outside the gene matches. The chain's CDR3 is CASGGGSGYEQYF. In DNA form, the CDR3 reads TGTGCCAGTGGTGGCGGGAGCGGCTACGAGCAGTACTTC. Complete variable domain (other parts from reference TRBV28 and TRBJ2-7): DVKVTQSSRYLVKRTGEKVFLECVQDMDHENMFWYRQDPGLGLRLIYFSYDVKMKEKGDIPEGYSVSREKKERFSLILESASTNQTSMYLCASGGGSGYEQYFGPGTRLTVT.

The V gene is TRBV5-1, the J gene TRBJ1-4; a weak D match, TRBD1 (6 bases). V lost 4 bases and J lost 8, with 18 bases in between. The CDR3 sequence is 15 residues long. The V gene's germline CDR1 is SGHRS and CDR2 YFSETQ. The CDR3 loop reads CASSPTQGRGEKLFF. The CDR3, as DNA: TGCGCCAGCAGCCCAACACAGGGACGAGGGGAAAAACTGTTTTTT.

This clone was found once. V usage is TRBV14 and J usage is TRBJ2-2; D is possibly TRBD1 (5 bases). The CDR3 contains 17 residues. Trimming stripped 4 bases from V and 2 bases from J, with 17 bases between. The germline V gene encodes CDR1 SGHDN and CDR2 FVKESK. DNA of the CDR3: TGTGCCAGCAGCCCCGGCCTCGGACACGAAAACACCGGGGAGCTGTTTTTT. Translation: CASSPGLGHENTGELFF. The whole variable domain, filled in from reference TRBV14 and TRBJ2-2, reads EAGVTQFPSHSVIEKGQTVTLRCDPISGHDNLYWYRRVMGKEIKFLLHFVKESKQDESGMPNNRFLAERTGGTYSTLKVQPAELEDSGVYFCASSPGLGHENTGELFFGEGSRLTVL.